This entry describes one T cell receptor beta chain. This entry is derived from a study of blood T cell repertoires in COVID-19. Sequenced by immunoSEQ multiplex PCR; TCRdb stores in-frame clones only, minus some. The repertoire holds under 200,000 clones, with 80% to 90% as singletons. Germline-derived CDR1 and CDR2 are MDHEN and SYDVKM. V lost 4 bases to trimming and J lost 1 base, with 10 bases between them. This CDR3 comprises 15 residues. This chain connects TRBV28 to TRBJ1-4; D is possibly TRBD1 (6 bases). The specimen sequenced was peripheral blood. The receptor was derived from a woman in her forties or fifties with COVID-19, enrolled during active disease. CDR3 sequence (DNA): TGTGCCAGCAGTTGGGAGGGGGGAACTAATGAAAAACTGTTTTTT. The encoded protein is CASSWEGGTNEKLFF.